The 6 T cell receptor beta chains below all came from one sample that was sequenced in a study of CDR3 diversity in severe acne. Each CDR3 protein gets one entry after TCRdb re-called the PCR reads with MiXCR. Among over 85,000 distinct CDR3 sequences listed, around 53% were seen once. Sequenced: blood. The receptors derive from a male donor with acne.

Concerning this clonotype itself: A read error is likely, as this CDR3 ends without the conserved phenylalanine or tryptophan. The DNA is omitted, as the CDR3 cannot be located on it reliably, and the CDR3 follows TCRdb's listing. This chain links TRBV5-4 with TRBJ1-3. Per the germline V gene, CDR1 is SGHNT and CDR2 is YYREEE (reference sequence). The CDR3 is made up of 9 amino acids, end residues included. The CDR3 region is CASSLTDNT.

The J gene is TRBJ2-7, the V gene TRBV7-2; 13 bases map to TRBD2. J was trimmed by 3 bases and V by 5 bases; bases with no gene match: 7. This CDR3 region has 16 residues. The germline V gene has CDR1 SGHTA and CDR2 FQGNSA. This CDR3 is CASSPTGTSGDYEQYF. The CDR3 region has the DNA TGTGCCAGCAGCCCAACCGGGACTAGCGGGGACTACGAGCAGTACTTC.

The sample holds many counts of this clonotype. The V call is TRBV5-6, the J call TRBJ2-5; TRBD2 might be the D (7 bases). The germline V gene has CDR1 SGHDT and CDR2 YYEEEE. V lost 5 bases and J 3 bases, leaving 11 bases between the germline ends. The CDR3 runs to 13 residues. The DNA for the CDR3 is TGTGCCAGCAGGTGGGAGGGGGAAGAGACCCAGTACTTC. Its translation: CASRWEGEETQYF.

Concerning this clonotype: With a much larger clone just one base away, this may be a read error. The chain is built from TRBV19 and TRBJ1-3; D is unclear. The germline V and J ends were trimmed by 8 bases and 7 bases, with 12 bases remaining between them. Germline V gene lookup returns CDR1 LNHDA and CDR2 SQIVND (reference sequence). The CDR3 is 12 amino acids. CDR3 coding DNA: TGTGCCAGTGAGGAAAGAGGGAACACCATATATTTT. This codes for CASEERGNTIYF.

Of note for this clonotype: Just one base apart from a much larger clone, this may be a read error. Here the CDR3 reads CASNSGTNNYEQYF. In DNA form, the CDR3 reads TGTGCCAGCAACTCCGGGACAAATAACTACGAGCAGTACTTC. This sequence joins TRBV7-2 and TRBJ2-7; TRBD1 is a possible D gene (6 bases). V was shortened by 7 bases and J by 3 bases, with 16 bases between the two germline ends. Germline V gene data show CDR1 as SGHTA and CDR2 as FQGNSA. The CDR3 is 14 amino acids.

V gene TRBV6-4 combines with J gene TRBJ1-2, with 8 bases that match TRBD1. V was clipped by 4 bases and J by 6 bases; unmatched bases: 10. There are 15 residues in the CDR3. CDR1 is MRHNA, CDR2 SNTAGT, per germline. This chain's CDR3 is CASSARQGRFDGYTF. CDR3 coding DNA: TGTGCCAGCAGTGCCCGACAGGGGCGGTTTGATGGCTACACCTTC.